This record covers a single T cell receptor (beta chain). Its antigen is still unknown. No base quality information exists; no much larger clone differs at one position. This sample was included in a study of OX40 agonist ivuxolimab in advanced cancers. In terms of the full investigation: Ivuxolimab was a fully human IgG2 agonistic monoclonal antibody targeting the costimulatory receptor OX40 (CD134). Intravenous ivuxolimab was administered to patients every 2 weeks at six dose levels: 0.01, 0.1, 0.3, 1.5, 3 and 10 mg/kg. Of the approximately 53 patients in dose escalation, about 20 had hepatocellular carcinoma, some 15 had melanoma, 9 had renal cell carcinoma and 9 had head and neck cancer. In the dose-escalation cohort, nearly 85% of patients were male, and the mean age was 60 years with a range of roughly 20 to 79. Patients were allowed to have had prior anti-PD-1, anti-PD-L1 or anti-CTLA-4 therapy, and around two fifths of the dose-escalation patients had been treated with checkpoint inhibitors. Three dose-escalation patients achieved partial responses, one with hepatocellular carcinoma and two with cutaneous melanoma. The purpose of peripheral TCRbeta sequencing was to test whether ivuxolimab changed TCR sequence diversity and led to clonal T-cell expansion. The monotherapy dose-escalation portion (N of about 50 patients) of the phase I ivuxolimab trial is reported in the paper. What the authors observed across the whole study: Low levels of normalized T-cell clonal expansion were also seen in some patients who did not respond. The antigen specificity of the peripheral T cells that underwent clonal expansion was not determined. On average, CD8+ T cells showed more expanded clones than CD4+ T cells after ivuxolimab. In the 0.1-3.0 mg/kg groups, partial responders were among the patients with the lowest normalized peripheral clonal expansion, particularly in CD8+ T cells. At doses of 0.1 to 3.0 mg/kg, clonal expansion of both CD4+ and CD8+ blood T cells was observed from baseline to week 6.

Patients with autoimmune disease history or receiving systemic immunosuppression were excluded from the trial. Peripheral blood for TCR sequencing was drawn from every dose cohort at baseline, at cycle 4 day 1 and at cycle 7 day 1. The samples were taken from a phase I, first-in-human, multicenter, open-label dose-escalation trial of ivuxolimab. Adults with locally advanced or metastatic head and neck squamous cell, hepatocellular, melanoma or renal cell carcinoma were enrolled in the trial. Before TCR sequencing, CD4+ and CD8+ T cells were separately sorted from peripheral blood. Genomic DNA was isolated from the sorted cells so that the TCRbeta CDR3 region could be sequenced. The immunoSEQ Assay was used for sequencing of TCRbeta CDR3 regions. TCRdb limited this immuneACCESS table to in-frame rearrangements with V and J called. A share of clones is missing; checked studies link under half to unresolved V genes, and the rest is unexplained. For this sample the table gives roughly 110,000 clones, of which around nine tenths were detected only once. The top ten hold 0.4% to 0.6% of the sample.

CDR1 and CDR2 are read off the germline V gene as KGHSH and LQKENI. Measured from the cysteine to the phenylalanine, the CDR3 is 17 residues long. The entry retains the CDR3 DNA only, 51 bases that are in frame from base 1. V is cut back by 0 bases and J by 2 bases, with 7 bases in the junction unmatched. In this chain, TRBV18 is recombined with TRBJ2-5, with 9 bases in between that match TRBD1. The sequences come from CD4+ or CD8+ T cells sorted from blood, collected in a trial of the OX40 agonist ivuxolimab. The TCR comes from an adult with an advanced solid tumor such as melanoma, head and neck, liver or kidney cancer. The CDR3 corresponds to CASSPPIATGGQETQYF. The sequenced DNA: TGTGCCAGCTCACCACCGATAGCGACAGGGGGTCAAGAGACCCAGTACTTC.